This T cell receptor beta chain was recorded in a study of OX40 agonist ivuxolimab in advanced cancers. About the research overall: Patients receiving dose escalation had hepatocellular carcinoma, melanoma, renal cell or head and neck cancer. The group had a mean age of approximately 60 years, ranged from roughly 20 to 79, and was 82.7% male.

This CDR3 has 15 amino acids. In germline, CDR1 is SGHRS, CDR2 YFSETQ. V lost 2 bases and J lost 6; bases outside the gene matches: 6. Samples of blood were obtained at baseline, on cycle 4 day 1, and on cycle 7 day 1. TCRdb keeps only in-frame clones here, not all; method: immunoSEQ multiplex PCR. This table holds 48,000 or so clones, 94% found once. V gene TRBV5-1 combines with J gene TRBJ2-1; TRBD1 matches at 9 bases. Specimen: CD4+ or CD8+ T cells sorted from blood, collected in a trial of the OX40 agonist ivuxolimab. The receptor's source is an adult with an advanced solid tumor such as melanoma, head and neck, liver or kidney cancer. Here the CDR3 DNA reads TGCGCCAGCAGCTTCTCCGGGACAGGGAGCAATGAGCAGTTCTTC. It yields the protein CASSFSGTGSNEQFF.